What follows are 30 T cell receptor beta chains derived from one specimen sequenced in a study of T cells in Graves' hyperthyroidism and ophthalmopathy. What was amplified from RNA transcripts were TCR beta CDR3 regions. HTBI primers were used for first-round RT-PCR of the TCR CDR3. TCRdb re-called the multiplex PCR reads through MiXCR, storing one row per CDR3 protein. The sample has hundreds of thousands of distinct CDR3 sequences, around 20% seen once; the top ten hold over 15%. Sequenced: blood. Source of these receptors: a woman aged 45-60 years with Graves' hyperthyroidism that later progressed to Graves' ophthalmopathy.

The V call is TRBV6-1, the J call TRBJ2-5; 9 bases align to TRBD1. This CDR3 is 14 amino acids long. V gave up 9 bases and J gave up 5 bases; unmatched junction bases: 10. Germline CDR1 MNHNS, CDR2 SASEGT. The CDR3, as DNA: TGTGCCAGTGGCCGGGACAGGGACTTGGAGACCCAGTACTTC. Encoded protein: CASGRDRDLETQYF.

This clonotype was seen ten or more times. This chain links TRBV7-8 with TRBJ1-5; D is undetermined. Germline V gene data show CDR1 as SGHVS and CDR2 as FQNEAQ. This CDR3 has 12 amino acids. The V and J ends lost 2 bases and 4 bases respectively, with 3 bases between them. In nucleotides, the CDR3 is TGTGCCAGCAGCTTATTAAATCAGCCCCAGCATTTT. This translates into CASSLLNQPQHF.

This clonotype was recorded a few times. The germline gene is not matched at one end of the junction; a read error may be the cause. The chain employs TRBV29-1 and TRBJ2-1; D may be TRBD1 (6 bases). The CDR3 length is 13 residues. Germline loops: CDR1 SQVTM, CDR2 ANQGSEA. The CDR3 loop is CSAERRTDNEQFF. CDR3 nucleotide sequence: TGCAGCGCTGAACGGAGGACAGACAATGAGCAGTTCTTC.

This clonotype appeared a few times. The genes are TRBV7-9 and TRBJ1-6; a possible D gene is TRBD1 (5 bases). V dropped 0 bases and J dropped 6 bases, with 9 bases sitting between them. This CDR3 contains 15 residues. CDR1 is SEHNR and CDR2 is FQNEAQ in the germline V gene (reference sequence). CDR3 residues: CASSLAAGTNSPLHF. CDR3 in DNA: TGTGCCAGCAGCTTAGCGGCAGGGACTAATTCACCCCTCCACTTT.

The genes are TRBV6-2 or TRBV6-3 and TRBJ2-1; D might be TRBD1 or TRBD2, each matching 5 bases. V lost 6 bases, J lost 2 bases, and 20 bases lay in between. The CDR3 runs to 17 residues. The germline V gene encodes CDR1 MNHEY and CDR2 SVGEGT. The CDR3 coding sequence is TGTGCCAGCAGACCCTCGGATCTGGGACGAACCTACAATGAGCAGTTCTTC. Translated: CASRPSDLGRTYNEQFF.

The chain links TRBV14 to TRBJ2-5, with TRBD1 matching over 7 bases. The CDR3 totals 16 residues. V trimming: 3 bases; J trimming: 2 bases; junction bases outside the gene matches: 9. Germline CDR1 SGHDN, CDR2 FVKESK. The DNA for the CDR3 is TGTGCCAGCAGCCAGATGAGCCCGGGACAGCAAGAGACCCAGTACTTC. Protein: CASSQMSPGQQETQYF.

This clonotype has at least ten counts. This CDR3 reads CASSESDGPVVAQHF. The CDR3 bases are TGTGCCAGCAGTGAATCGGACGGTCCAGTGGTGGCCCAGCATTTT. This rearrangement joins TRBV2 to TRBJ1-5; no firm D call. CDR1 is SNHLY, CDR2 FYNNEI, per germline. V lost 2 bases to trimming and J lost 11 bases, with 19 bases between them. The length of the CDR3 is 15 residues.

This clonotype was observed at least ten times. This sequence joins TRBV2 and TRBJ1-5; D may be TRBD1 (5 bases). In germline, CDR1 is SNHLY, CDR2 FYNNEI. The CDR3 has 14 amino acids. The V and J ends lost 5 bases and 2 bases respectively, with 10 bases between them. CDR3 in amino acids: CASSSRDGNQPQHF. Here the CDR3 DNA reads TGTGCCAGCAGTTCCCGGGACGGCAATCAGCCCCAGCATTTT.

In its sample, this clonotype was seen once. A read error is possible here, since a much larger clone lies one base away. The V gene is TRBV7-7, the J gene TRBJ1-3; tentative D call: TRBD1 (5 bases). CDR3 length: 15 amino acids. Per the germline V gene, CDR1 is SSHAT and CDR2 is FNYEAQ (reference sequence). This CDR3 is CASSPGTNSGNAIYF. CDR3 DNA: TGTGCTAGCAGCCCGGGGACGAACTCTGGAAACGCCATATATTTT.

This clonotype was counted a few times. The chain carries TRBV20-1 and TRBJ1-1, with D uncertain. The V and J ends lost 6 bases and 9 bases respectively, with 11 bases between them. This CDR3 spans 10 amino acids. Germline values: CDR1 DFQATT, CDR2 SNEGSKA (reference sequence). CDR3 amino acids: CSAQSQKAFF. For the CDR3, the DNA is TGCAGTGCGCAGAGTCAGAAAGCTTTCTTT.

The chain employs TRBV7-2 and TRBJ1-1; 7 bases align to TRBD1. With 5 bases clipped from V and 1 base from J, the junction kept 16 bases outside the gene matches. The length of the CDR3 is 18 residues. Germline assignment: CDR1 SGHTA and CDR2 FQGNSA. CDR3 DNA sequence: TGTGCCAGCAGCCGCAATCCACATCAGGGGGGAAAGAACACTGAAGCTTTCTTT. Its translation: CASSRNPHQGGKNTEAFF. Filled out from reference TRBV7-2 and TRBJ1-1, the complete variable domain reads GAGVSQSPSNKVTEKGKDVELRCDPISGHTALYWYRQSLGQGLEFLIYFQGNSAPDKSGLPSDRFSAERTGGSVSTLTIQRTQQEDSAVYLCASSRNPHQGGKNTEAFFGQGTRLTVV.

This clonotype occurred a few times. The rearrangement joins TRBV28 to TRBJ1-2; 10 bases are a match to TRBD1. Germline trimming cut 7 bases from V and 8 bases from J; bases unmatched to any gene: 7. Germline loops: CDR1 MDHEN, CDR2 SYDVKM. This CDR3 is 13 amino acids long. CDR3 nucleotide sequence: TGTGCCAGCATCGCCGGGACAGGGGACGGCTACACCTTC. It specifies CASIAGTGDGYTF.

The chain joins TRBV20-1 to TRBJ2-2; tentatively, D is TRBD2 (5 bases). Germline V lookup: CDR1 DFQATT, CDR2 SNEGSKA (reference sequence). CDR3 length: 15 residues. V shed 1 base and J shed 2 bases, with 11 bases lying between them. The CDR3 loop reads CSARAPGINTGELFF. The CDR3 bases are TGCAGTGCTAGAGCCCCCGGGATTAACACCGGGGAGCTGTTTTTT.

This clonotype was picked up a small number of times. This chain uses TRBV7-6 with TRBJ2-1; 8 nucleotides align to TRBD2. The CDR3 is made up of 14 amino acids. Trimming took 5 bases from V and 9 from J; bases not matched to a gene: 9. Germline-derived CDR1 and CDR2 are SGHVS and FNYEAQ. In DNA, the CDR3 is TGTGCCAGCAGCCCCAGGCGGGGGGTGGTTGAGCAGTTCTTC. Translating gives CASSPRRGVVEQFF.

This clonotype was counted many times. This rearrangement joins TRBV2 to TRBJ2-2, with D possibly matching TRBD2 (5 bases). V lost 5 bases and J lost 5, with 18 bases in between. CDR3 size: 16 residues. Per germline, CDR1 SNHLY and CDR2 FYNNEI. Written as DNA, the CDR3 is TGTGCCAGCAGTCGGGAAAGCTACAGACTTACCGGGGAGCTGTTTTTT. As protein: CASSRESYRLTGELFF.

This clonotype has just a few counts. V gene TRBV7-9 combines with J gene TRBJ1-1, with 7 bases fitting TRBD1. The germline V gene has CDR1 SEHNR and CDR2 FQNEAQ (reference sequence). The length of the CDR3 is 15 residues. The V and J ends lost 5 bases and 1 base, in that order; junction bases with no gene match: 7. The CDR3 spells CASSKGQRENTEAFF. The CDR3 DNA follows: TGTGCCAGCAGCAAGGGACAGAGGGAGAACACTGAAGCTTTCTTT.

This clonotype was counted only a few times. This chain joins TRBV7-9 and TRBJ1-1; TRBD1 matches 9 bases. In germline, CDR1 is SEHNR, CDR2 FQNEAQ (reference sequence). The CDR3 sequence is 15 residues long. After removal of 5 bases from V and 1 base from J, the junction contained 5 bases not matched to a gene. CDR3 bases: TGTGCCAGCAGCGCACTACAGGGGGCGAACACTGAAGCTTTCTTT. It translates to CASSALQGANTEAFF.

In this sample, this clonotype turned up a few times. V usage is TRBV6-1 and J usage is TRBJ1-6; no clear D gene. Trimming shortened V by 5 bases and J by 7 bases, and 6 bases separated the two germline ends. Per germline, CDR1 MNHNS and CDR2 SASEGT. The CDR3 contains 12 residues. The CDR3 sequence is CASSPDNSPLHF. The CDR3 coding sequence is TGTGCCAGCAGTCCGGACAATTCACCCCTCCACTTT.

This clonotype was recorded at least ten times. This chain joins TRBV6-2 or TRBV6-3 and TRBJ1-2; 7 bases are a match to TRBD1. Germline V gene lookup returns CDR1 MNHEY and CDR2 SVGEGT. CDR3 size: 17 residues. The trim removed 4 bases at V and 0 bases at J, leaving 11 bases unmatched. This CDR3 reads CASSSGTVDPANYGYTF. Written as DNA, the CDR3 is TGTGCCAGCAGTTCCGGGACAGTCGATCCAGCTAACTATGGCTACACCTTC.

This clonotype was detected only a few times. The chain combines TRBV10-3 with TRBJ2-5; TRBD2 matches 10 bases. This CDR3 is built from 16 residues. With 4 bases clipped from V and 5 bases from J, the junction kept 10 bases outside the gene matches. CDR1 ENHRY and CDR2 SYGVKD come from the germline V gene. DNA of the CDR3: TGTGCCATCAGTGGGGGGGCTAGCGGGGGCCGGGAGACCCAGTACTTC. Translation gives CAISGGASGGRETQYF.

The V and J genes are TRBV3-1 and TRBJ1-3; D unresolved. The CDR3 runs 17 residues. V lost 6 bases and J lost 0, with 18 bases in between. Germline assignment: CDR1 LGHDT and CDR2 YNNKEL (reference sequence). The CDR3 DNA reads TGTGCCAGCAGTCACCTGGCCGACTTAGACTCTGGAAACACCATATATTTT. Protein product: CASSHLADLDSGNTIYF.

This clonotype was counted only a few times. This chain links TRBV6-2 or TRBV6-3 with TRBJ1-1, with a tentative D call TRBD1 (6 bases). The CDR3 sequence is 12 residues long. Germline V CDR1 and CDR2: MNHEY, SVGEGT. Trimming stripped 7 bases from V and 5 bases from J, with 11 bases between. CDR3 sequence: CASIQGGTEAFF. CDR3 sequence (DNA): TGTGCCAGCATACAGGGTGGTACTGAAGCTTTCTTT.

This clonotype showed up many times. The rearrangement links TRBV3-1 to TRBJ1-1; D call uncertain. Trimming removed 0 bases at V and 6 bases at J, with 2 bases between. The CDR3 contains 11 residues. In germline, CDR1 is LGHDT, CDR2 YNNKEL (reference sequence). The CDR3 nucleotides are TGTGCCAGCAGCCAAGAGTCTGAAGCTTTCTTT. This translates into CASSQESEAFF.

The chain combines TRBV14 with TRBJ1-3; D unclear. The CDR3 is made up of 12 amino acids. Germline-derived CDR1 and CDR2 are SGHDN and FVKESK. Trimming removed 6 bases at V and 3 bases at J, with 6 bases between. CDR3 amino acids: CASRVGGNTIYF. The DNA of the CDR3 is TGTGCCAGCAGAGTGGGTGGAAACACCATATATTTT.

The chain is built from TRBV6-1 and TRBJ2-1; 8 bases are shared with TRBD1. V lost 1 base, J lost 2 bases, and 4 bases stayed unmatched. The CDR3 has 16 residues. Germline V gene sequence: CDR1 MNHNS, CDR2 SASEGT. The CDR3, as DNA: TGTGCCAGCAGTGAAGTACCGGGACAGGCCTACAATGAGCAGTTCTTC. It specifies CASSEVPGQAYNEQFF.

This clonotype was counted at least ten times. The chain is built from TRBV5-1 and TRBJ1-1, with D tentatively TRBD1 (6 bases). This CDR3 has 14 amino acids. With 0 bases removed from V and 1 base from J, the gap between germline ends came to 7 bases. The V gene's germline CDR1 is SGHRS and CDR2 YFSETQ. The CDR3 is CASSLDRANTEAFF. The CDR3 coding sequence is TGCGCCAGCAGCTTGGACAGGGCGAACACTGAAGCTTTCTTT.

The chain couples TRBV6-2 or TRBV6-3 to TRBJ2-1; tentatively, D is TRBD1 or TRBD2 (5 bases each). The V end was cut by 4 bases, the J end by 3 bases, with 16 bases between. CDR1 is MNHEY, CDR2 SVGEGT, per germline. This CDR3 is built from 16 residues. This CDR3 is CASSWPPGPLYNEQFF. The CDR3 bases are TGTGCCAGCAGTTGGCCCCCGGGACCCCTCTACAATGAGCAGTTCTTC.

This clonotype was detected ten times or more. The rearrangement joins TRBV6-1 to TRBJ2-3, with no clear D. Germline V CDR1 and CDR2: MNHNS, SASEGT. This CDR3 is 16 amino acids long. Trimming left V 5 bases short and J 0 bases short, with 15 bases between. In DNA, the CDR3 is TGTGCCAGCAGTTATGGTTTCACAGATAGCACAGATACGCAGTATTTT. It codes for CASSYGFTDSTDTQYF.

This clonotype turned up a few times. This chain uses TRBV3-1 with TRBJ2-3; perhaps TRBD2 as D (5 bases). Germline CDR1 is LGHDT and CDR2 is YNNKEL (reference sequence). CDR3 length: 15 amino acids. V was clipped by 2 bases and J by 4 bases, with 13 bases between them. The CDR3 sequence: CASSQSARAADTQYF. The CDR3 DNA sequence: TGTGCCAGCAGCCAAAGCGCGAGGGCGGCAGATACGCAGTATTTT.

Details on this clonotype: This may stem from a read error, because a much larger clone lies one nucleotide away. The chain links TRBV20-1 to TRBJ1-1, with D unresolved. This CDR3 is built from 14 residues. Looked up from germline, CDR1 is DFQATT and CDR2 is SNEGSKA (reference sequence). V was shortened by 1 base and J by 0 bases, with 9 bases between the two germline ends. CDR3 nucleotide sequence: TGCAGTGCTAGAGGTCCTAGATTGAACACTGAAGCTTTCTTT. It specifies CSARGPRLNTEAFF.